A single sample gave rise to the 7 T cell receptor beta chains below, sequenced in a study of T cell responses to AZD1222 COVID-19 vaccine. Data came from immunoSEQ multiplex PCR; TCRdb stores just in-frame clones and leaves some out. The sample has about 130,000 clones; more than 85% are singletons. Sample: peripheral blood, taken on day 0 of AZD1222 vaccination. The receptors come from an adult in good health.

V gene TRBV7-6 combines with J gene TRBJ2-6; 8 nucleotides agree with TRBD2. Losses at the gene ends were 5 bases for V and 1 base for J; bases not matched to a gene: 10. The CDR3 loop spans 18 amino acids. The germline V gene has CDR1 SGHVS and CDR2 FNYEAQ. The CDR3 coding sequence is TGTGCCAGCAGCCCGCGGGCGGGAGGTCTTTCTGGGGCCAACGTCCTGACTTTC. It yields the protein CASSPRAGGLSGANVLTF.

The chain has TRBV5-6 and TRBJ1-1; tentatively, D is TRBD1 (6 bases). Germline V gene lookup returns CDR1 SGHDT and CDR2 YYEEEE. The CDR3 is 17 amino acids. V shed 4 bases and J shed 4 bases, with 23 bases lying between them. This CDR3 is CASSRAGGARYGTEAFF. The CDR3, as DNA: TGTGCCAGCAGCCGGGCCGGGGGCGCAAGATATGGCACTGAAGCTTTCTTT.

The chain combines TRBV11-2 with TRBJ2-1, with no clear D. Between the trimmed V and J ends, which lost 4 bases and 5 bases, there was a span of 9 bases. The CDR3 is made up of 13 amino acids. Germline CDR1 SGHAT, CDR2 FQNNGV. This CDR3 is CASSSDLNNEQFF. The CDR3, as DNA: TGTGCCAGCAGCTCAGACCTTAACAATGAGCAGTTCTTC.

The chain combines TRBV4-1 with TRBJ2-2; a weak D match, TRBD1 (5 bases). CDR1 MGHRA and CDR2 YSYEKL come from the germline V gene. With 4 bases removed from V and 5 bases from J, the gap between germline ends came to 14 bases. The CDR3 is made up of 15 amino acids. The CDR3 nucleotides read TGCGCCAGCAGCCCCCTATCAGGGTGGACCGGGGAGCTGTTTTTT. Translating it yields CASSPLSGWTGELFF.

The chain recombines TRBV7-2 with TRBJ2-5; 10 positions agree with TRBD2. The CDR3 loop spans 15 amino acids. In germline, CDR1 is SGHTA, CDR2 FQGNSA. The ends lost 1 base at V and 8 bases at J; junction bases unmatched: 7. In DNA, the CDR3 is TGTGCCAGCAGCTTAGGGGTGAGCGGGAGGGCCACCCAGTACTTC. Amino acid sequence: CASSLGVSGRATQYF.

The genes are TRBV9 and TRBJ1-6; no firm D call. The germline V and J ends were trimmed by 0 bases and 0 bases, with 10 bases remaining between them. Germline lookup yields CDR1 SGDLS and CDR2 YYNGEE. The CDR3 length is 17 residues. The DNA of the CDR3 is TGTGCCAGCAGCGTAGGACTTCTAAGCTCCTATAATTCACCCCTCCACTTT. Translated: CASSVGLLSSYNSPLHF.

The V gene is TRBV21-1, the J gene TRBJ2-3; TRBD2 was called by the table and not checked on the DNA. TRBV21-1 represents a pseudogene. The CDR3 sequence is 15 residues long. The CDR3 DNA follows: TGTGCCAGCAGCAAGGTGGGGACTCGCACAGATACGCAGTATTTT. As protein: CASSKVGTRTDTQYF.